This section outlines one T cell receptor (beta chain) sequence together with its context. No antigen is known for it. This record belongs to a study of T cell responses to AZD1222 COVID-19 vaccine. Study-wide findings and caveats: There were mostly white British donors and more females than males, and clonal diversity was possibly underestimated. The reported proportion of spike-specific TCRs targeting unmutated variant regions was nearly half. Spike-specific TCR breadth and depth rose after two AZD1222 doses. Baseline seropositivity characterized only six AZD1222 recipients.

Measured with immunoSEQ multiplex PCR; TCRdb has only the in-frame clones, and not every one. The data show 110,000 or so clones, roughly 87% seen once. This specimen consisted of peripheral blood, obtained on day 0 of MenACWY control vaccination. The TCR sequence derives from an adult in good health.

CDR3 coding DNA: TGTGCCATCAGTGAAACCGCCCTGTCGAACACCGGGGAGCTGTTTTTT. It is translated as CAISETALSNTGELFF. The rearrangement links TRBV10-3 to TRBJ2-2, with D uncertain. This CDR3 region has 16 residues. The V and J ends lost 3 bases and 0 bases respectively, with 11 bases between them. Germline V lookup: CDR1 ENHRY, CDR2 SYGVKD.